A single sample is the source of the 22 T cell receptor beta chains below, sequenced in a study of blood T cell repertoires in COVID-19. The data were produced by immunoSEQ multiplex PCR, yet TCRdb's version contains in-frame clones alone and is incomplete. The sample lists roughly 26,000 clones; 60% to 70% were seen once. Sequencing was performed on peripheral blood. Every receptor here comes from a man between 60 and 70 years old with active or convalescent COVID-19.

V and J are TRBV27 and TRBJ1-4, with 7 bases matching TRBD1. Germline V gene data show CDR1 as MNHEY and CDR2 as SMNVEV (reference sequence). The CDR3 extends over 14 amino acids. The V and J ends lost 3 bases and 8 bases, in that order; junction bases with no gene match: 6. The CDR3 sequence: CASSFQGVGEKLFF. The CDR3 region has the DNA TGTGCCAGCAGTTTCCAGGGGGTCGGGGAAAAACTGTTTTTT.

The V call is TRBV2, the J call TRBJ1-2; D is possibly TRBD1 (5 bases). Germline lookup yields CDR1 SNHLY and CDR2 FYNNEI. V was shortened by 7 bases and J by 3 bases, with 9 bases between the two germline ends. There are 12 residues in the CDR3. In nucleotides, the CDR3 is TGTGCCAGCAAAGCAGGGTACTATGGCTACACCTTC. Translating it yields CASKAGYYGYTF.

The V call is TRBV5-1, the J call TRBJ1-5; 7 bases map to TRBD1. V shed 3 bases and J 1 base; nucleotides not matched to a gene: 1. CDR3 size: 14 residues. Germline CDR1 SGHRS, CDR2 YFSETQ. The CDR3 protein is CASSSGGSNQPQHF. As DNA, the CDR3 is TGCGCCAGCAGCTCAGGGGGAAGCAATCAGCCCCAGCATTTT.

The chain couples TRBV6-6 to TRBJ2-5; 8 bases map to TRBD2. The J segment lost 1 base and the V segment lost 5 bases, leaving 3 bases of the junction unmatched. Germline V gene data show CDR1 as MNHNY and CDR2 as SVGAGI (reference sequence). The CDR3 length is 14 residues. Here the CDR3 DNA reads TGTGCCAGCAGTCCCGGGAGGGTCCAAGAGACCCAGTACTTC. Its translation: CASSPGRVQETQYF.

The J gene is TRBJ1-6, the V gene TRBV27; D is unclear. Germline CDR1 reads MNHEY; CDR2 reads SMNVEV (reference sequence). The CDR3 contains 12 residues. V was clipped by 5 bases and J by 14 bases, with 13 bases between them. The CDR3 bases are TGTGCCAGCAGTCCCCCAGGCTTGGCCCTCCACTTT. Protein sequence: CASSPPGLALHF.

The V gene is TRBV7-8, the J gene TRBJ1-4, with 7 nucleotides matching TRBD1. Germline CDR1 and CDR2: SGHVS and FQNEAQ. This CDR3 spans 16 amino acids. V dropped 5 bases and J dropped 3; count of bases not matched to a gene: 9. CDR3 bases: TGTGCCAGCAGCAAAAACAGGGGCCATTCTAATGAAAAACTGTTTTTT. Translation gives CASSKNRGHSNEKLFF.

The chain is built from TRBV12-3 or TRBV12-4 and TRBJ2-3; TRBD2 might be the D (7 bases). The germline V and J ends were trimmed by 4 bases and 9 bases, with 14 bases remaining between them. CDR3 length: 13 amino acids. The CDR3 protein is CASSWKGGATQYF. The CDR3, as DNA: TGTGCCAGCAGTTGGAAGGGGGGGGCAACGCAGTATTTT.

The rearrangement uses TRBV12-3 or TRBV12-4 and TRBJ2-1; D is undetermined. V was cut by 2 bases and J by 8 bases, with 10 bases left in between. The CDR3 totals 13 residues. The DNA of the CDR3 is TGTGCCAGCAGTTTATTTGAGTTACATGAGCAGTTCTTC. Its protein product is CASSLFELHEQFF.

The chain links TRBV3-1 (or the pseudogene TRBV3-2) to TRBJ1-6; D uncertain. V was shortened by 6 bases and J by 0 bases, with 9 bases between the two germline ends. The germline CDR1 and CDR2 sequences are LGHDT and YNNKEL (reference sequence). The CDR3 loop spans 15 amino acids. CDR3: CASRQRSSYNSPLHF. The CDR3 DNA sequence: TGTGCCAGCAGGCAACGGAGCTCCTATAATTCACCCCTCCACTTT.

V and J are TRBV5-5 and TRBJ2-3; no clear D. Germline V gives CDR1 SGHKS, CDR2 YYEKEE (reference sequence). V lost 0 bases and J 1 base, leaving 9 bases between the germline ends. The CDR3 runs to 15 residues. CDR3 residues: CASSLDGWGTDTQYF. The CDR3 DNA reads TGTGCCAGCAGCTTGGACGGGTGGGGCACAGATACGCAGTATTTT.

The CDR3 bases are TGTGCCAGCAGCTTGAGTCGCGGGGGGGCATATCAGGAGACCCAGTACTTC. Protein: CASSLSRGGAYQETQYF. The rearrangement joins TRBV5-4 to TRBJ2-5, with 9 bases identical to TRBD2. CDR1 is SGHNT and CDR2 is YYREEE in the germline V gene (reference sequence). With V trimmed by 1 base and J by 5 bases, 12 bases remained unmatched. This CDR3 contains 17 residues.

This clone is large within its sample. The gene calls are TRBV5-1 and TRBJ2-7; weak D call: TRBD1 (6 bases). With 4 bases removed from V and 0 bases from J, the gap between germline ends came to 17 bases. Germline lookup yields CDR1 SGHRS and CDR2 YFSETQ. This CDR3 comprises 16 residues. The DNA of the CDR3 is TGCGCCAGCAGCACCACAGGGTTTTCAGACTCCTACGAGCAGTACTTC. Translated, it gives CASSTTGFSDSYEQYF.

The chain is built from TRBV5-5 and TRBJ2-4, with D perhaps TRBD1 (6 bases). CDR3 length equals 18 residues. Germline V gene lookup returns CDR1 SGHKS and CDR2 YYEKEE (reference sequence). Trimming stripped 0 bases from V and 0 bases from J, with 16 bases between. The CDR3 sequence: CASSLAKWGRLAKNIQYF. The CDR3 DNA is TGTGCCAGCAGCTTGGCCAAGTGGGGGCGCCTAGCCAAAAACATTCAGTACTTC.

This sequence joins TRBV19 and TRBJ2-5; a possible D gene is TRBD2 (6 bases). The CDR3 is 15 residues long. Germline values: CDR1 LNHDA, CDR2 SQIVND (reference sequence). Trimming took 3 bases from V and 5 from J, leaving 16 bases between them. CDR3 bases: TGTGCCAGTAGTATCCCCGGGGGTACAGCTGAGACCCAGTACTTC. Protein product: CASSIPGGTAETQYF.

The CDR3 nucleotides are TGTGCCAGCAGTCTGAGGGACAGGGATTCACCCCTCCACTTT. Its translation: CASSLRDRDSPLHF. V gene TRBV2 combines with J gene TRBJ1-6; TRBD1 agrees at 9 bases. The CDR3 consists of 14 residues. Germline values: CDR1 SNHLY, CDR2 FYNNEI. V shed 5 bases, J shed 8 bases, and the junction held 4 bases outside the gene matches. The full variable domain, its missing parts supplied by reference TRBV2 and TRBJ1-6, is EPEVTQTPSHQVTQMGQEVILRCVPISNHLYFYWYRQILGQKVEFLVSFYNNEISEKSEIFDDQFSVERPDGSNFTLKIRSTKLEDSAMYFCASSLRDRDSPLHFGNGTRLTVT.

The CDR3 sequence: CASSQFQGSGELFF. The CDR3 DNA reads TGTGCCAGCAGCCAATTTCAGGGGTCCGGGGAGCTGTTTTTT. The rearrangement links TRBV3-1 (or the pseudogene TRBV3-2) to TRBJ2-2; the D gene is possibly TRBD1 (6 bases). The V end was cut by 2 bases, the J end by 6 bases, with 10 bases between. CDR1 is LGHDT, CDR2 YNNKEL, per germline (reference sequence). The CDR3 runs to 14 residues.

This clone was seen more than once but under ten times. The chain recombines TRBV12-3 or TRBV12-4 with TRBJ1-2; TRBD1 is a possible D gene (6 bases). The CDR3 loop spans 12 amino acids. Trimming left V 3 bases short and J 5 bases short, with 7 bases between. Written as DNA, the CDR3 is TGTGCCAGCAGTTTTCAGGGGTATGGCTACACCTTC. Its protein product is CASSFQGYGYTF.

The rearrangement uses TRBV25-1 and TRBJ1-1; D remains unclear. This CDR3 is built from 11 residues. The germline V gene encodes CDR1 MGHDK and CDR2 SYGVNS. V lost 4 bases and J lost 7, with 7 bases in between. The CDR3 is CASSAAIEAFF. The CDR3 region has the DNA TGTGCCAGCAGTGCCGCTATTGAAGCTTTCTTT.

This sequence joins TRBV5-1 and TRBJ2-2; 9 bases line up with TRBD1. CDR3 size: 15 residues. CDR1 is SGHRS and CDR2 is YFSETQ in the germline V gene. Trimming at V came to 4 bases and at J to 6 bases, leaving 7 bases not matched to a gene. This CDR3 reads CASSQDRGYAGELFF. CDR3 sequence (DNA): TGCGCCAGCAGCCAGGACAGGGGTTACGCCGGGGAGCTGTTTTTT.

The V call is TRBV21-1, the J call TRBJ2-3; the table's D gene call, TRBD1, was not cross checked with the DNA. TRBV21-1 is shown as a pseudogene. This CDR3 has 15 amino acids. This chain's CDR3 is CASSKGQGSTDTQYF. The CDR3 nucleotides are TGTGCCAGCAGCAAGGGACAGGGGAGCACAGATACGCAGTATTTT.

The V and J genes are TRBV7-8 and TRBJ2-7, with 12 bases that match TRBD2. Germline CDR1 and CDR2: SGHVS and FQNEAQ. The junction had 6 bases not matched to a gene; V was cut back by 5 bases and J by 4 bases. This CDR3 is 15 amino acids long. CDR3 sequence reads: CASSLRTSGKYEQYF. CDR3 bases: TGTGCCAGCAGCCTAAGGACTAGCGGGAAGTACGAGCAGTACTTC.

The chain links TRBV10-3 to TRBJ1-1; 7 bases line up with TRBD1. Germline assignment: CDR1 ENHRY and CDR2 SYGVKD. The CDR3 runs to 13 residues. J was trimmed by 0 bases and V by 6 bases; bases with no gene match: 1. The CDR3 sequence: CAIRQGMNTEAFF. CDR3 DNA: TGTGCCATCAGACAGGGGATGAACACTGAAGCTTTCTTT.